What follows describes a single TCR beta chain. Method: immunoSEQ multiplex PCR; TCRdb's copy keeps in-frame clones and lacks some. This table holds about 59,000 clones, approximately 92% found once. The data are from a study of T cell changes during pregnancy in multiple sclerosis. The CDR3 is 15 amino acids. In germline, CDR1 is MDHEN, CDR2 SYDVKM. The J segment lost 6 bases and the V segment lost 1 base, leaving 7 bases of the junction unmatched. The sample was CD4+ T cells from peripheral blood mononuclear cells, taken before pregnancy. The receptor's source is a female donor with multiple sclerosis, enrolled in a pregnancy study. V usage is TRBV28 and J usage is TRBJ2-7; the match to TRBD2 covers 9 bases. The CDR3 DNA is TGTGCCAGCAGTTTATTGGCGGGAGGGCCTTCCGAGCAGTACTTC. Translation: CASSLLAGGPSEQYF.